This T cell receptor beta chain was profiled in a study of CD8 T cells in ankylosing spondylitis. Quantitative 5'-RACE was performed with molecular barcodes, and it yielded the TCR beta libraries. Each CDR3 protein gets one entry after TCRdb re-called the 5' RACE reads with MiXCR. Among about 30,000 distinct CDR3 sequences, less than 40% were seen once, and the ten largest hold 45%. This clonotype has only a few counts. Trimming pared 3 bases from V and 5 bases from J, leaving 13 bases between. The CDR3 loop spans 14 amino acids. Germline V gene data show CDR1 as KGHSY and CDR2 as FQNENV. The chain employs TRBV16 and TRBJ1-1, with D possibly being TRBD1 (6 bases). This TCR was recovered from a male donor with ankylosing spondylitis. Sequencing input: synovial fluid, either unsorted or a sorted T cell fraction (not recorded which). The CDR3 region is CASSHGRGITEAFF. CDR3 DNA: TGTGCCAGCAGCCATGGGAGGGGGATAACTGAAGCTTTCTTT.